A single sample gave rise to the 16 T cell receptor beta chains below, sequenced in a study of shared clonotypes between healthy human individuals (dated by TCRdb to the early 2020s). CD8 naive samples were CD45RO-negative cells positively selected for CCR7, giving a CD45RA+CCR7+ population that excluded TemRA cells. Library preparation employed the immunoSEQ multiplex PCR assay. This is the immuneACCESS table as TCRdb keeps it, with only in-frame sequences that have V and J called. A part of the clones is gone; compared with another copy, unresolved V genes explain less than half, and the rest is unexplained. The sample profile shows some 740,000 clones; 80% to 95% of them were found once. The top ten hold less than 25% of the sample. The sequenced material came from naive CD8+ T cells sorted from blood. The sample's cell subset or site, from its label and the paper: CD45RA+CCR7+. Receptors were obtained from a man younger than 40 in good health.

The DNA of the CDR3 is TGCGCCAGCAGCCCCCTAGGGTTTTACGAGCAGTACTTC. It specifies CASSPLGFYEQYF. V is TRBV5-1 and J is TRBJ2-7; D is unresolved. Germline CDR1 is SGHRS and CDR2 is YFSETQ. This CDR3 comprises 13 residues. Trimming cost V 4 bases and J 4 bases, with 12 bases left between them.

On this clone: Other DNA sequences from this sample encode an identical CDR3 as well. V is TRBV19 and J is TRBJ2-7, with TRBD1 matching 9 bases. The CDR3 has 13 amino acids. CDR1 is LNHDA, CDR2 SQIVND, per germline (reference sequence). Germline trimming cut 6 bases from V and 3 bases from J; bases unmatched to any gene: 3. As DNA, the CDR3 is TGTGCCAGTAGCTGGGGACAGGGCTACGAGCAGTACTTC. Amino acids: CASSWGQGYEQYF.

V gene TRBV7-9 combines with J gene TRBJ1-2; possible D gene TRBD1, 5 bases. Deletions cut 6 bases from V and 8 bases from J, with 16 bases between. CDR1 and CDR2 (germline): SEHNR, FQNEAQ (reference sequence). This CDR3 spans 13 amino acids. The CDR3 is CASRSTGDRGYTF. Here the CDR3 DNA reads TGTGCCAGCAGATCGACGGGGGACCGCGGCTACACCTTC.

This rearrangement joins TRBV18 to TRBJ2-2, with D tentatively TRBD1 (7 bases). Trimming removed 3 bases from V and 3 bases from J, with 17 bases in between. In germline, CDR1 is KGHSH, CDR2 LQKENI. The CDR3 covers 17 residues. CDR3 in amino acids: CASSPRPGDRHTGELFF. CDR3 nucleotides: TGTGCCAGCTCACCCAGACCGGGGGACAGACACACCGGGGAGCTGTTTTTT.

The chain is built from TRBV7-3 and TRBJ1-2; maybe TRBD1 (6 bases). Trimming stripped 3 bases from V and 2 bases from J, with 19 bases between. The germline V gene encodes CDR1 SGHTA and CDR2 FQGTGA. The CDR3 has 17 amino acids. The CDR3 spells CASSLTGQKNHNYGYTF. CDR3 coding DNA: TGTGCCAGCAGCTTGACAGGCCAAAAAAACCACAACTATGGCTACACCTTC.

This clone was seen only once. The rearrangement links TRBV11-2 to TRBJ2-2, with D perhaps TRBD1 (5 bases). The germline V and J ends were trimmed by 5 bases and 2 bases, with 15 bases remaining between them. Germline-derived CDR1 and CDR2 are SGHAT and FQNNGV. The CDR3 has 16 residues. The CDR3 coding sequence is TGTGCCAGCAGCCCCGAATGGGGCACCAACACCGGGGAGCTGTTTTTT. This codes for CASSPEWGTNTGELFF.

The chain couples TRBV7-6 to TRBJ2-6; D unclear. The CDR3 consists of 18 residues. Germline CDR1 is SGHVS and CDR2 is FNYEAQ. Trimming cost V 1 base and J 0 bases, with 13 bases left between them. CDR3 region: CASSLGVLTLSGANVLTF. The CDR3, as DNA: TGTGCCAGCAGCTTAGGGGTCCTTACCCTCTCTGGGGCCAACGTCCTGACTTTC.

The V and J genes are TRBV4-2 and TRBJ1-2; unclear D gene. Trimming cost V 0 bases and J 4 bases, with 15 bases left between them. This CDR3 has 16 amino acids. The V gene's germline CDR1 is LGHNA and CDR2 YNFKEQ. The CDR3 reads CASSQEETPSLYGYTF. CDR3 DNA sequence: TGTGCCAGCAGCCAAGAAGAGACCCCGTCTCTCTATGGCTACACCTTC.

The chain is built from TRBV6-1 and TRBJ1-5; D gene unclear. Germline lookup yields CDR1 MNHNS and CDR2 SASEGT. With 1 base removed from V and 1 base from J, the gap between germline ends came to 8 bases. The CDR3 length is 15 residues. CDR3 in amino acids: CASSEEGGSNQPQHF. The CDR3 nucleotides read TGTGCCAGCAGTGAAGAAGGTGGAAGCAATCAGCCCCAGCATTTT.

The table lists this clone with a count of one. The gene calls are TRBV27 and TRBJ1-1; a possible D gene is TRBD1 (5 bases). CDR3 size: 13 residues. The V gene lost 11 bases and the J gene lost 4 bases, with 17 bases spanning the gap. Germline CDR1 reads MNHEY; CDR2 reads SMNVEV (reference sequence). The CDR3 nucleotides read TGTGCCTCCAGTCGGTACGGGACCACTGAAGCTTTCTTT. This gives the protein CASSRYGTTEAFF.

The chain combines TRBV25-1 with TRBJ2-7; 8 bases match TRBD1. This CDR3 comprises 15 residues. V trimming: 5 bases; J trimming: 7 bases; junction bases outside the gene matches: 13. Germline V CDR1 and CDR2: MGHDK, SYGVNS. This chain's CDR3 is CASSTGGRKSGEQYF. The CDR3 coding sequence is TGTGCCAGCAGTACAGGGGGAAGGAAATCGGGGGAGCAGTACTTC.

Regarding this clone: Other DNA sequences from this sample encode an identical CDR3 as well. The chain employs TRBV6-5 and TRBJ2-2; TRBD2 matches at 7 bases. Germline V gives CDR1 MNHEY, CDR2 SVGAGI. V was clipped by 2 bases and J by 3 bases; unmatched bases: 0. The CDR3 is 14 amino acids. CDR3 coding DNA: TGTGCCAGCAGTTACGGGGGGGACACCGGGGAGCTGTTTTTT. It encodes CASSYGGDTGELFF.

The genes are TRBV15 and TRBJ2-5; a weak D match, TRBD2 (6 bases). V lost 0 bases, J lost 5 bases, and 19 bases lay in between. This CDR3 is 17 amino acids long. Germline CDR1 reads LNHNV; CDR2 reads YYDKDF (reference sequence). In nucleotides, the CDR3 is TGTGCCACCAGCAGAGATCAGGGTACACCGGGACTTGAGACCCAGTACTTC. Protein sequence: CATSRDQGTPGLETQYF.

V and J are TRBV19 and TRBJ2-1; 11 bases line up with TRBD1. The V and J ends lost 0 bases and 6 bases, in that order; junction bases with no gene match: 7. Germline CDR1 and CDR2: LNHDA and SQIVND (reference sequence). The length of the CDR3 is 17 residues. CDR3 in amino acids: CASSIEWGQGGGNEQFF. The CDR3 DNA reads TGTGCCAGTAGTATAGAATGGGGACAGGGGGGTGGCAATGAGCAGTTCTTC.

The chain recombines TRBV7-2 with TRBJ2-2; TRBD2 agrees at 10 bases. The CDR3 is 19 amino acids. V gave up 3 bases and J gave up 1 base; unmatched junction bases: 11. Germline V gene lookup returns CDR1 SGHTA and CDR2 FQGNSA. CDR3 in amino acids: CASSLTTGLAYRNTGELFF. The CDR3 DNA is TGTGCCAGCAGCTTGACGACGGGACTAGCGTATAGGAACACCGGGGAGCTGTTTTTT.

The CDR3 nucleotides are TGTGCCAGCAGCTTAGCTGAGGTAGCGGGACGCCGCGGGGAGCTGTTTTTT. This sequence encodes CASSLAEVAGRRGELFF. This chain uses TRBV7-6 with TRBJ2-2, with 8 bases that match TRBD2. This CDR3 is built from 17 residues. V dropped 0 bases and J dropped 7; count of bases not matched to a gene: 10. In germline, CDR1 is SGHVS, CDR2 FNYEAQ.